What follows are 10 T cell receptor beta chains derived from one specimen sequenced in a study of beta chain features in type 1 diabetes. For these receptors, no antigen is known. Findings and caveats of the study: All four CD4+ subsets of Type 1 diabetes patients contained TCRB CDR3s that were moderately but significantly shorter.

The entirety of the isolated RNA underwent reverse transcription, so expressed TCRB transcripts were sequenced. Using immunoSEQ multiplex PCR, the repertoire was profiled, and TCRdb retains in-frame clones only, with some absent. The sample includes about 260,000 clones, roughly a quarter of them seen just once. The material sequenced was naive CD4+ T cells from blood. The receptors were sampled from a woman aged 25 to 39 with type 1 diabetes.

The sample holds a few counts of this clone. This chain's CDR3 is CASSAPGINYGYTF. CDR3 coding DNA: TGTGCCAGCAGTGCGCCAGGGATTAACTATGGCTACACCTTC. The chain employs TRBV25-1 and TRBJ1-2, with D possibly being TRBD1 (5 bases). Germline lookup yields CDR1 MGHDK and CDR2 SYGVNS. This CDR3 region has 14 residues. V dropped 4 bases and J dropped 1 base, with 10 bases sitting between them.

This clone occurred a few times. V gene TRBV18 combines with J gene TRBJ1-2; D is possibly TRBD1 (5 bases). Looked up from germline, CDR1 is KGHSH and CDR2 is LQKENI. The V end was cut by 5 bases, the J end by 8 bases, with 18 bases between. The CDR3 is 14 amino acids. CDR3 DNA sequence: TGTGCCAGCTCAGACGGTTACAGGCCCACAGGCTACACCTTC. Amino acid sequence: CASSDGYRPTGYTF.

The rearrangement uses TRBV7-8 and TRBJ2-5, with a tentative D call TRBD1 (6 bases). Germline CDR1 SGHVS, CDR2 FQNEAQ. Deletions cut 7 bases from V and 4 bases from J, with 19 bases between. The CDR3 runs 15 residues. In nucleotides, the CDR3 is TGTGCCAGCATTTACCTGGGGGCGAGGTTAGAGACCCAGTACTTC. Protein sequence: CASIYLGARLETQYF.

The genes are TRBV27 and TRBJ2-3; 9 bases line up with TRBD2. The CDR3 has 15 amino acids. CDR1 is MNHEY, CDR2 SMNVEV, per germline (reference sequence). The V segment lost 2 bases and the J segment 6 bases; nucleotides outside the gene matches: 6. The CDR3 loop is CASSLGLAPLDTQYF. DNA of the CDR3: TGTGCCAGCAGTTTAGGACTAGCGCCCCTGGATACGCAGTATTTT.

V is TRBV19 and J is TRBJ2-6, with 8 bases aligning to TRBD1. V shed 5 bases, J shed 2 bases, and the junction held 5 bases outside the gene matches. Germline V lookup: CDR1 LNHDA, CDR2 SQIVND (reference sequence). The CDR3 has 16 residues. The CDR3 here is CASSRTGLAGANVLTF. The CDR3 region has the DNA TGTGCCAGTAGTCGGACAGGGCTTGCTGGGGCCAACGTCCTGACTTTC.

The chain links TRBV2 to TRBJ1-1, with D perhaps TRBD1 (5 bases). The CDR3 covers 15 residues. Germline V gives CDR1 SNHLY, CDR2 FYNNEI. V shed 3 bases and J shed 1 base, with 12 bases lying between them. This CDR3 reads CASSEGHSTNTEAFF. CDR3 in DNA: TGTGCCAGCAGTGAGGGGCACTCCACGAACACTGAAGCTTTCTTT.

This clone was detected only a few times. The chain has TRBV2 and TRBJ2-7, with 8 bases identical to TRBD2. This CDR3 spans 14 amino acids. V lost 8 bases, J lost 4 bases, and 10 bases stayed unmatched. Germline V CDR1 and CDR2: SNHLY, FYNNEI. The CDR3 DNA sequence: TGTGCCAGCCGGAACGTGGCTAGCGGGTACGAGCAGTACTTC. It translates to CASRNVASGYEQYF. Supplemented by reference TRBV2 and TRBJ2-7, the full variable domain reads EPEVTQTPSHQVTQMGQEVILRCVPISNHLYFYWYRQILGQKVEFLVSFYNNEISEKSEIFDDQFSVERPDGSNFTLKIRSTKLEDSAMYFCASRNVASGYEQYFGPGTRLTVT.

This clone occurred a few times. This chain joins TRBV5-1 and TRBJ2-6; 7 bases match TRBD1. The CDR3 is 18 residues long. Germline CDR1 SGHRS, CDR2 YFSETQ. V lost 4 bases, J lost 0 bases, and 10 bases stayed unmatched. CDR3 protein: CASSLVQGLDSGANVLTF. The CDR3 region has the DNA TGCGCCAGCAGCCTAGTACAGGGGTTAGACTCTGGGGCCAACGTCCTGACTTTC.

In nucleotides, the CDR3 is TGTGCCAGCAAACGACAGGGCGCGAACACCGGGGAGCTGTTTTTT. This encodes CASKRQGANTGELFF. The rearrangement links TRBV9 to TRBJ2-2; 7 positions match TRBD1. The CDR3 has 15 residues. Germline V gene sequence: CDR1 SGDLS, CDR2 YYNGEE. Trimming removed 6 bases from V and 0 bases from J; junction bases left unmatched: 5. Filled out from reference TRBV9 and TRBJ2-2, the complete variable domain reads DSGVTQTPKHLITATGQRVTLRCSPRSGDLSVYWYQQSLDQGLQFLIQYYNGEERAKGNILERFSAQQFPDLHSELNLSSLELGDSALYFCASKRQGANTGELFFGEGSRLTVL.

This clone was picked up a small number of times. The chain couples TRBV30 to TRBJ1-5; no clear D. The CDR3 runs 15 residues. Looked up from germline, CDR1 is GTSNPN and CDR2 is SVGIG (reference sequence). The germline V and J ends were trimmed by 0 bases and 0 bases, with 9 bases remaining between them. CDR3 sequence reads: CAWSVHGVSNQPQHF. CDR3 nucleotide sequence: TGTGCCTGGAGTGTACACGGGGTTAGCAATCAGCCCCAGCATTTT.